What follows are 15 T cell receptor beta chains derived from one specimen sequenced in a study of blood T cell repertoires in COVID-19. Assay used: immunoSEQ multiplex PCR; TCRdb lists only in-frame clones, some missing. The data hold 75,000 or so clones, with about 83% observed a single time. Sequencing was carried out using peripheral blood. These receptors all come from an elderly woman with active or convalescent COVID-19.

The chain employs TRBV28 and TRBJ1-1; 7 positions match TRBD1. From germline, CDR1 is MDHEN and CDR2 SYDVKM. The CDR3 consists of 15 residues. Trimming cost V 6 bases and J 2 bases; bases outside gene matches: 9. For the CDR3, the DNA is TGTGCCAGCAGGCCGGGACAGCTCTTTAACACTGAAGCTTTCTTT. This sequence encodes CASRPGQLFNTEAFF.

The rearrangement links TRBV28 to TRBJ1-6; D ambiguous. Germline CDR1 and CDR2: MDHEN and SYDVKM. CDR3 length: 15 residues. The V end lost 5 bases, the J end lost 3 bases, and 11 bases lay between the germline ends. The CDR3: CASSLSTGYNSPLHF. Written as DNA, the CDR3 is TGTGCCAGCAGTCTTTCGACGGGCTATAATTCACCCCTCCACTTT.

V is TRBV7-9 and J is TRBJ1-2, with D maybe TRBD1 (6 bases). The CDR3 length is 13 residues. CDR1 and CDR2 from the germline V gene are SEHNR and FQNEAQ (reference sequence). V lost 1 base, J lost 8 bases, and 11 bases lay in between. The DNA for the CDR3 is TGTGCCAGCAGCTTAGTACAGGGTCCGGGCTACACCTTC. Translation gives CASSLVQGPGYTF.

V is TRBV30 and J is TRBJ1-2, with TRBD1 identical over 7 bases. CDR1 GTSNPN and CDR2 SVGIG come from the germline V gene (reference sequence). Losses at the gene ends were 5 bases for V and 7 bases for J; bases not matched to a gene: 10. CDR3 length equals 13 residues. CDR3 DNA: TGTGCCTGGCTCCACAGGGGATTTACTGGCTACACCTTC. Protein product: CAWLHRGFTGYTF.

The chain couples TRBV6-5 to TRBJ1-5; no definite D call. The CDR3 has 14 residues. Trimming removed 5 bases at V and 6 bases at J, with 14 bases between. Per the germline V gene, CDR1 is MNHEY and CDR2 is SVGAGI. The CDR3 protein is CASSRDPGGQPQHF. The CDR3 DNA sequence: TGTGCCAGCAGTCGGGATCCCGGTGGTCAGCCCCAGCATTTT.

This clone has a single count. This sequence joins TRBV5-1 and TRBJ1-1, with TRBD1 matching over 12 bases. CDR3 size: 16 residues. The V gene end was trimmed by 1 base and the J gene end by 2 bases; junction bases not matched to a gene: 3. Germline CDR1 and CDR2: SGHRS and YFSETQ. In DNA form, the CDR3 reads TGCGCCAGCAGCTTGTCCGGGACAGGGGGCAACACTGAAGCTTTCTTT. Translated, it gives CASSLSGTGGNTEAFF.

V gene TRBV3-1 (or the pseudogene TRBV3-2) combines with J gene TRBJ2-7, with D unresolved. The germline CDR1 and CDR2 sequences are LGHDT and YNNKEL (reference sequence). The CDR3 runs 10 residues. Trimming stripped 4 bases from V and 6 bases from J, with 4 bases between. CDR3 protein: CASSPGEQYF. DNA of the CDR3: TGTGCCAGCAGCCCGGGCGAGCAGTACTTC.

V usage is TRBV18 and J usage is TRBJ1-5; 9 bases match TRBD1. V trimming: 4 bases; J trimming: 5 bases; junction bases outside the gene matches: 9. Germline-derived CDR1 and CDR2 are KGHSH and LQKENI. The CDR3 extends over 16 amino acids. The CDR3 is CASSLLPGQGHQPQHF. DNA of the CDR3: TGTGCCAGCTCACTGCTTCCGGGACAGGGCCATCAGCCCCAGCATTTT.

The chain couples TRBV30 to TRBJ2-1; TRBD2 agrees at 7 bases. This CDR3 region has 15 residues. Germline lookup yields CDR1 GTSNPN and CDR2 SVGIG (reference sequence). Unmatched junction bases numbered 11, after V lost 0 bases and J lost 9 bases. CDR3 region: CAWSVRGTTYGEQFF. The CDR3 coding sequence is TGTGCCTGGAGTGTACGAGGGACTACCTACGGTGAGCAGTTCTTC. Using reference TRBV30 and TRBJ2-1 for the parts outside the CDR3, the full variable domain is SQTIHQWPATLVQPVGSPLSLECTVEGTSNPNLYWYRQAAGRGLQLLFYSVGIGQISSEVPQNLSASRPQDRQFILSSKKLLLSDSGFYLCAWSVRGTTYGEQFFGPGTRLTVL.

V is TRBV5-1 and J is TRBJ1-1; a weak D match, TRBD1 (5 bases). Germline CDR1 SGHRS, CDR2 YFSETQ. CDR3 length equals 16 residues. The V and J ends lost 0 bases and 3 bases respectively, with 15 bases between them. The DNA of the CDR3 is TGCGCCAGCAGCTTGGGGCAGGGCAGCGTTTACACTGAAGCTTTCTTT. Its protein product is CASSLGQGSVYTEAFF.

V and J are TRBV27 and TRBJ2-5; TRBD2 matches 9 bases. Trimming removed 5 bases from V and 2 bases from J; junction bases left unmatched: 12. The germline gives CDR1 MNHEY, CDR2 SMNVEV (reference sequence). CDR3 length equals 17 residues. The CDR3 sequence: CASSTGDLAGAQETQYF. The CDR3 DNA is TGTGCCAGCAGTACCGGAGATTTAGCGGGGGCGCAAGAGACCCAGTACTTC.

The gene calls are TRBV7-8 and TRBJ1-2; no clear D. Germline CDR1 and CDR2: SGHVS and FQNEAQ. V lost 5 bases to trimming and J lost 3 bases, with 13 bases between them. The CDR3 is 14 residues long. The chain's CDR3 is CASSLGPGYYGYTF. DNA for the CDR3: TGTGCCAGCAGCCTCGGTCCGGGGTACTATGGCTACACCTTC.

The chain joins TRBV19 to TRBJ1-6, with a weak D call TRBD1 (6 bases). The CDR3 is 13 amino acids. Germline V gives CDR1 LNHDA, CDR2 SQIVND (reference sequence). Trimming cost V 6 bases and J 7 bases, with 10 bases left between them. CDR3 residues: CASRGGANSPLHF. The CDR3 bases are TGTGCCAGTAGAGGGGGGGCGAATTCACCCCTCCACTTT.

A single count supports this clone. This chain connects TRBV6-5 to TRBJ2-3; 9 bases agree with TRBD2. V lost 6 bases and J lost 7; bases outside the gene matches: 11. The CDR3 runs to 15 residues. Germline V gene data show CDR1 as MNHEY and CDR2 as SVGAGI. CDR3 residues: CASSPRSSGTNTQYF. The CDR3 nucleotides read TGTGCCAGCAGCCCCCGGTCTAGCGGGACGAATACGCAGTATTTT.

The chain links TRBV28 to TRBJ1-2; 8 bases map to TRBD1. Germline values: CDR1 MDHEN, CDR2 SYDVKM. The V and J ends lost 6 bases and 3 bases, in that order; junction bases with no gene match: 9. The CDR3 is 15 residues long. The CDR3 sequence: CASREGTGGHYGYTF. In DNA form, the CDR3 reads TGTGCCAGCAGGGAGGGGACAGGTGGACACTATGGCTACACCTTC.